This T cell receptor beta chain originates from a study of blood T cell repertoires in COVID-19. Overall study: Researchers got acute and convalescent COVID-19 samples from the United States, Italy and Spain. The analysed material was cDNA or gDNA that came from T cells, B-cell-depleted T cells, or PBMCs.

Comment on this clone: The same CDR3 also results from other DNA sequences found in this sample.

Clones were read by immunoSEQ multiplex PCR, and TCRdb kept only the in-frame ones, dropping some. The sample lists about 290,000 clones, about nine tenths seen once, with 8.5% to 14% in the top ten. With 5 bases clipped from V and 1 base from J, the junction kept 2 bases outside the gene matches. Germline V gene data show CDR1 as LNHDA and CDR2 as SQIVND (reference sequence). The CDR3 extends over 14 amino acids. The chain combines TRBV19 with TRBJ2-7; 10 nucleotides align to TRBD1. The sample was peripheral blood. The TCR originated in a woman aged 25 to 39 with COVID-19, enrolled during active disease. This CDR3 reads CASSAGQGSYEQYF. CDR3 sequence (DNA): TGTGCCAGTAGTGCGGGACAGGGGTCCTACGAGCAGTACTTC.